This T cell receptor beta chain was captured in a study of post-analysis software for immune sequencing data (dated by TCRdb to about 2015). Broadly, across the study: Recorded disease courses included relapsing-remitting, secondary progressive and progressive-relapsing multiple sclerosis, with some patients lacking subtype annotation. A subset of samples was prepared in parallel using single-end sample barcoding, then pooled and co-amplified after Illumina adapter ligation. The patient repertoires were compared against approximately ten previously published healthy control repertoires obtained from donors aged about 6 to 26 years.

Points on this clonotype: It lacks a known antigen. No clone much larger than this one lies a single base away; base qualities are absent.

Library creation used PCR. These reads were obtained on an Illumina HiSeq 2500. To reduce PCR and sequencing biases, unique molecular identifiers were built into the TCR beta cDNA libraries. About 500,000 cDNA molecules were obtained for every 1 to 10 million input T cells, so each molecule roughly corresponded to one T cell. The patient libraries were prepared and sequenced with the same protocol used for the earlier healthy control dataset. Within a given batch, samples were prepared together, multiplexed and sequenced on the same HiSeq lane. In the source study's methods: Raw barcoded reads were processed with MIGEC, discarding single-read molecular identifier groups before consensus assembly and CDR3 extraction. Clonotype tables were post-analysed with VDJtools, and diversity was normalized by down-sampling all datasets to the smallest sample size. To correct batch-related cross-sample contamination, repertoire overlap clustering matched CDR3 amino acid sequences but not nucleotide sequences. The public reads were reprocessed in TCRdb via fastp at Q25 and MiXCR, keeping in-frame beta chains. Each CDR3 protein gets just one entry, which takes the most common genes and DNA from the rows behind it. None of the V and J calls come from the authors' own analysis; TCRdb made them. This sample has roughly 700,000 distinct CDR3 sequences in its table, and about 27% of those were observed once. Approximately 0.55% of the sample rests with the top ten.

Study-wide findings and limitations: Significantly lower normalized Chao1 diversity was found in multiple sclerosis patients than in controls, suggesting substantial peripheral T-cell clonal expansion. Direct clustering with F measure showed strong co-clustering of samples prepared in the same batch, prompting a batch-effect correction. The multiple sclerosis patient group was slightly younger than the control group.

TCR beta repertoires were profiled from peripheral blood of approximately 13 young patients with multiple sclerosis to demonstrate the VDJtools post-analysis software. The patients with multiple sclerosis were children and adolescents between roughly 6 and 15 years of age. The sequenced sample consisted of blood. The TCR comes from a girl aged 10 to 17 with multiple sclerosis.

The nucleotide sequence reads as follows: TGTGCCAGCAGCTCTACATCCGACAGGGCCAATGAAAAACTGTTTTTT. Its coded protein is CASSSTSDRANEKLFF. The chain employs TRBV5-6 and TRBJ1-4; 7 bases in between match TRBD1. The germline V gene encodes CDR1 SGHDT and CDR2 YYEEEE. The CDR3 spans 16 residues, from the cysteine through the phenylalanine. Solely the CDR3 DNA is kept, with 48 bases framed from the first base. Trimming accounts for 3 bases at V and 5 bases at J, while the number of junction bases matched to no gene is 10.